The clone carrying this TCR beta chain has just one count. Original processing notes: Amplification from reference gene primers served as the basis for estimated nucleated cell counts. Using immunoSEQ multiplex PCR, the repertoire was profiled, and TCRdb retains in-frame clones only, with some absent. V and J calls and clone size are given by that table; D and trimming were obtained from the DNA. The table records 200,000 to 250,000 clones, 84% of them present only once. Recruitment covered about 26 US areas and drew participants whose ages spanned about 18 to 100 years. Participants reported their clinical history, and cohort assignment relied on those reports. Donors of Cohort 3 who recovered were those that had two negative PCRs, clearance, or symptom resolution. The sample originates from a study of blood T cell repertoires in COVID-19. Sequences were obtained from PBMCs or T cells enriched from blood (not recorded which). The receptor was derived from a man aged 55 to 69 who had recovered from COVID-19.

The CDR3 sequence: CASSWEGGAGNTIYF. In DNA form, the CDR3 reads TGTGCCAGCAGCTGGGAAGGGGGCGCTGGAAACACCATATATTTT. The chain combines TRBV11-2 with TRBJ1-3; TRBD1 matches at 7 bases. CDR3 length: 15 residues. Trimming cost V 4 bases and J 2 bases; bases outside gene matches: 5. Germline-derived CDR1 and CDR2 are SGHAT and FQNNGV.